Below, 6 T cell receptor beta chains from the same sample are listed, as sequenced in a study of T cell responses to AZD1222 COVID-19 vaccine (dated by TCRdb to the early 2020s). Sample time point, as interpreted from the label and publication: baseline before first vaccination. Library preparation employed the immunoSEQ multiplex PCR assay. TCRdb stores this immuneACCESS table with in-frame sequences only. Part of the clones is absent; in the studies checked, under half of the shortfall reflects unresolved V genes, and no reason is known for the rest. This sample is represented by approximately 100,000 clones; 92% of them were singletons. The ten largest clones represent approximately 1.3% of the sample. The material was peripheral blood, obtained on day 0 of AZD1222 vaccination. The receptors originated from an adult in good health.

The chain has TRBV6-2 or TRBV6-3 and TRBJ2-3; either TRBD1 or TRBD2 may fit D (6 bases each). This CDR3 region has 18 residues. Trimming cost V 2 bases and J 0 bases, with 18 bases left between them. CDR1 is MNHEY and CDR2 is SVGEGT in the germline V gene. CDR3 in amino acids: CASSYPEGGSRSTDTQYF. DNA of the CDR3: TGTGCCAGCAGTTACCCAGAAGGGGGGAGTAGGAGCACAGATACGCAGTATTTT.

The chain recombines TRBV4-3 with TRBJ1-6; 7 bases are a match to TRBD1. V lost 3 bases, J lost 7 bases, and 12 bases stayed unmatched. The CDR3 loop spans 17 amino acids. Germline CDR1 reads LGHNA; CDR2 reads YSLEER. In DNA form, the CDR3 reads TGCGCCAGCAGCCAGGACTATCGACAGGGAATGAATTCACCCCTCCACTTT. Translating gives CASSQDYRQGMNSPLHF.

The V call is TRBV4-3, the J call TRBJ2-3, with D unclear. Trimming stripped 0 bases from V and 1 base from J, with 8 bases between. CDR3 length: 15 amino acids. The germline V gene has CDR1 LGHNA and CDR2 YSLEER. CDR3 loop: CASSQELRGTDTQYF. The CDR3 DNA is TGCGCCAGCAGCCAAGAATTACGCGGCACAGATACGCAGTATTTT.

CDR3 sequence reads: CAWAPLAEAFF. Written as DNA, the CDR3 is TGTGCCTGGGCCCCGTTGGCTGAAGCTTTCTTT. The genes are TRBV30 and TRBJ1-1; no reliable D call. This CDR3 has 11 amino acids. V was pared by 5 bases and J by 6 bases, with 10 bases between. CDR1 and CDR2 from the germline V gene are GTSNPN and SVGIG (reference sequence).

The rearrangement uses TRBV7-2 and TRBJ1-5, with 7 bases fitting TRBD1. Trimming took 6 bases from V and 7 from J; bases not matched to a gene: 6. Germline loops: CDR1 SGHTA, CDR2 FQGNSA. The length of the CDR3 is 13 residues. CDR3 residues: CASSRQGQQPQHF. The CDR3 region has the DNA TGTGCCAGCAGTAGACAGGGCCAACAGCCCCAGCATTTT.

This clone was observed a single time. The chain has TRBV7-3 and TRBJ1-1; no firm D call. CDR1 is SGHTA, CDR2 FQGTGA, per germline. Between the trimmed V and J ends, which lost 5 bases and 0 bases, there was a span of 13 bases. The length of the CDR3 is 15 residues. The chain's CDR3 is CASSPTHIMNTEAFF. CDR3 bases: TGTGCCAGCAGCCCCACCCACATTATGAACACTGAAGCTTTCTTT.